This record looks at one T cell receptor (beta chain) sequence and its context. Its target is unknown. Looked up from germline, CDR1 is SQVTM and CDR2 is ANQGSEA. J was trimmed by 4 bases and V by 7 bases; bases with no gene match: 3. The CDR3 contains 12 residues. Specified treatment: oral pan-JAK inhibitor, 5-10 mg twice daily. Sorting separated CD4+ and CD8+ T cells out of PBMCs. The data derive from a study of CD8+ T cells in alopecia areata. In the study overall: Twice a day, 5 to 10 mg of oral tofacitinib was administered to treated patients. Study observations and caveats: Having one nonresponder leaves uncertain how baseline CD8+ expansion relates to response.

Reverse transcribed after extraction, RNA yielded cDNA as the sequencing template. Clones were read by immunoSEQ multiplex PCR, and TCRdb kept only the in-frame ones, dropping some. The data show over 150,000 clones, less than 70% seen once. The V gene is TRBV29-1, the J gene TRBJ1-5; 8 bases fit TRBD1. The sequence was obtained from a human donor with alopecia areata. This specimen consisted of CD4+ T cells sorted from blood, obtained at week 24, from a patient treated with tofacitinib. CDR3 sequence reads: CSAGQGNQPQHF. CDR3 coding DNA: TGCAGCGCCGGACAGGGAAATCAGCCCCAGCATTTT.